Below are 16 T cell receptor beta chains sequenced from a single sample in a study of T cell responses to AZD1222 COVID-19 vaccine. Data came from immunoSEQ multiplex PCR; TCRdb stores just in-frame clones and leaves some out. The sample comprises about 150,000 clones, around 87% of which are singletons, and roughly 9.1% rests with the top ten. Material: peripheral blood, obtained 28 days after the second AZD1222 dose. The receptors shown here come from an adult who received the AZD1222 COVID-19 vaccine.

About this clone itself: In the same sample, other DNA sequences code for this CDR3. The J gene is TRBJ1-3, the V gene TRBV28, with D maybe TRBD1 (5 bases). The germline gives CDR1 MDHEN, CDR2 SYDVKM. The CDR3 covers 13 residues. The V and J ends lost 5 bases and 2 bases respectively, with 7 bases between them. CDR3: CASSLQAGNTIYF. The CDR3 DNA sequence: TGTGCCAGCAGTCTACAGGCTGGAAACACCATATATTTT.

The chain has TRBV2 and TRBJ2-1; no clear D. CDR1 and CDR2 (germline): SNHLY, FYNNEI. The CDR3 covers 13 residues. Deletions cut 6 bases from V and 6 bases from J, with 12 bases between. Here the CDR3 DNA reads TGTGCCAGCAGGCGATTTGGCCGCAATGAGCAGTTCTTC. Translation: CASRRFGRNEQFF.

The chain employs TRBV5-4 and TRBJ2-2; 7 positions agree with TRBD1. J gave up 4 bases and V 2 bases, and 5 bases lay outside the gene matches. Germline lookup yields CDR1 SGHNT and CDR2 YYREEE (reference sequence). The CDR3 spans 15 residues. CDR3 region: CASSLNRGGTGELFF. CDR3 coding DNA: TGTGCCAGCAGCTTAAACAGGGGTGGCACCGGGGAGCTGTTTTTT. Together with reference TRBV5-4 and TRBJ2-2, the CDR3 gives the full variable domain: ETGVTQSPTHLIKTRGQQVTLRCSSQSGHNTVSWYQQALGQGPQFIFQYYREEENGRGNFPPRFSGLQFPNYSSELNVNALELDDSALYLCASSLNRGGTGELFFGEGSRLTVL.

V is TRBV28 and J is TRBJ2-3; 7 nucleotides match TRBD2. Trimming cost V 3 bases and J 0 bases; bases outside gene matches: 9. Germline CDR1 reads MDHEN; CDR2 reads SYDVKM. CDR3 length: 17 residues. In DNA form, the CDR3 reads TGTGCCAGCAGTTTTCCACTAAGCGGGACTAGCACAGATACGCAGTATTTT. Translated, it gives CASSFPLSGTSTDTQYF.

This clone has just a few counts. The gene calls are TRBV2 and TRBJ2-1; 8 bases agree with TRBD1. V lost 11 bases, J lost 6 bases, and 12 bases stayed unmatched. The CDR3 is 14 residues long. CDR1 is SNHLY, CDR2 FYNNEI, per germline. CDR3 residues: CASSPTTGANEQFF. CDR3 DNA: TGTGCCTCCTCGCCGACGACAGGGGCCAATGAGCAGTTCTTC.

This chain joins TRBV19 and TRBJ2-3; D not certain. CDR3 length equals 12 residues. V was shortened by 3 bases and J by 2 bases, with 3 bases between the two germline ends. CDR1 and CDR2 from the germline V gene are LNHDA and SQIVND (reference sequence). This chain's CDR3 is CASSITTDTQYF. Written as DNA, the CDR3 is TGTGCCAGTAGTATTACCACAGATACGCAGTATTTT.

This sequence joins TRBV6-6 and TRBJ1-2; the D is unclear. V shed 6 bases and J shed 13 bases, with 21 bases lying between them. Germline CDR1 and CDR2: MNHNY and SVGAGI (reference sequence). This CDR3 has 13 amino acids. CDR3 nucleotides: TGTGCCAGCAGCTCGGGCGCCTCCGGTAAGGGCACCTTC. Protein product: CASSSGASGKGTF.

The chain has TRBV7-8 and TRBJ1-2, with TRBD1 identical over 9 bases. The CDR3 covers 13 residues. J gave up 10 bases and V 5 bases, and 8 bases lay outside the gene matches. The V gene's germline CDR1 is SGHVS and CDR2 FQNEAQ. CDR3 loop: CASSTVTGGLYTF. The DNA for the CDR3 is TGTGCCAGCAGCACCGTGACAGGGGGGCTCTACACCTTC.

The chain recombines TRBV6-5 with TRBJ2-3, with TRBD1 matching over 7 bases. The V gene's germline CDR1 is MNHEY and CDR2 SVGAGI. The J segment lost 6 bases and the V segment lost 2 bases, leaving 8 bases of the junction unmatched. This CDR3 has 15 amino acids. CDR3 nucleotides: TGTGCCAGCAGTTACCCCGACAGGGTGGGGGATACGCAGTATTTT. It is translated as CASSYPDRVGDTQYF.

The V call is TRBV7-9, the J call TRBJ1-2; no definite D call. CDR3 size: 13 residues. Deletions cut 5 bases from V and 11 bases from J, with 18 bases between. Germline V gene sequence: CDR1 SEHNR, CDR2 FQNEAQ (reference sequence). The CDR3 protein is CASSPPSSGLYTF. CDR3 nucleotides: TGTGCCAGCAGCCCCCCGTCATCTGGGTTGTACACCTTC.

The V gene is TRBV6-5, the J gene TRBJ2-3, with 11 bases lining up with TRBD2. Germline CDR1 and CDR2: MNHEY and SVGAGI. There are 15 residues in the CDR3. Losses at the gene ends were 6 bases for V and 2 bases for J; bases not matched to a gene: 4. The CDR3 here is CASSLAGGPTDTQYF. For the CDR3, the DNA is TGTGCCAGCAGCTTAGCGGGAGGGCCCACAGATACGCAGTATTTT.

This rearrangement joins TRBV7-9 to TRBJ1-1; D gene uncertain. CDR1 is SEHNR, CDR2 FQNEAQ, per germline (reference sequence). The CDR3 consists of 12 residues. The V end lost 3 bases, the J end lost 0 bases, and 2 bases lay between the germline ends. CDR3 loop: CASSLMNTEAFF. The CDR3 bases are TGTGCCAGCAGCTTGATGAACACTGAAGCTTTCTTT.

The chain employs TRBV24-1 and TRBJ2-5; 13 bases map to TRBD2. CDR3 length: 17 residues. Trimming at V came to 4 bases and at J to 5 bases, leaving 9 bases not matched to a gene. Germline V gene lookup returns CDR1 KGHDR and CDR2 SFDVKD. The CDR3 DNA sequence: TGTGCCACCAGTGAGACTAGCGGGAGGCTACCTAGGGAGACCCAGTACTTC. Translating gives CATSETSGRLPRETQYF.

This clone was picked up one time. The chain recombines TRBV28 with TRBJ1-5, with TRBD1 matching over 7 bases. With 6 bases clipped from V and 2 bases from J, the junction kept 4 bases outside the gene matches. Per germline, CDR1 MDHEN and CDR2 SYDVKM. CDR3 length: 14 amino acids. CDR3 coding DNA: TGTGCCAGCAGCCCAGGACAGGGCAATCAGCCCCAGCATTTT. Residues: CASSPGQGNQPQHF.

This clone was seen a handful of times. The CDR3 protein is CASSYGSMDNQPQHF. In DNA, the CDR3 is TGTGCCAGCAGTTACGGTTCGATGGACAATCAGCCCCAGCATTTT. The chain is built from TRBV6-2 or TRBV6-3 and TRBJ1-5; D remains unclear. The CDR3 loop spans 15 amino acids. Per germline, CDR1 MNHEY and CDR2 SVGEGT. With 2 bases removed from V and 3 bases from J, the gap between germline ends came to 11 bases.

V and J are TRBV20-1 and TRBJ2-1; D is perhaps TRBD2 (5 bases). This CDR3 has 11 amino acids. V was trimmed by 5 bases and J by 5 bases, leaving 7 bases between them. Germline-derived CDR1 and CDR2 are DFQATT and SNEGSKA (reference sequence). CDR3 region: CSAAGDNEQFF. The CDR3 region has the DNA TGCAGTGCTGCCGGGGACAATGAGCAGTTCTTC.